This T cell receptor beta chain was documented in a study of naive and memory T cell subsets (TCRdb year 2017). Context from the whole study: Sorted naive and memory T cell subsets from peripheral blood were analyzed in the study using a UMI-based, open-source pipeline for TCR alpha and beta sequencing. Complete agreement was observed between the functional CMV T cell responses and the IgG serology results. RNA was DNase-treated and reverse transcribed with TCR constant-region primers, mostly using SuperScript III. Overall results and qualifications from the work: RNA-based TCR counts may be affected by expression changes linked to T cell activation and differentiation. Single alpha or beta chain sequences, rather than paired alpha/beta receptors, were used to define clonotypes. No ground truth was available to validate the repertoire findings for the naive and memory subsets. Once error correction was done, more than 95% of naive TCR sequences showed up just once, which made the naive abundance distributions much steeper than those of the memory subsets. A power law was followed by TCR abundance, with an exponent that differed between naive and memory subsets but was consistent across the three individuals. In both CD4 and CD8 cells, the Gini index increased while Shannon and inverse Simpson diversity decreased from naive through CM, EM and EMRA. A few larger clonotypes were present in naive repertoires, particularly the CD8 repertoires, and these clonotypes were possibly memory cells re-expressing CD45RA.

Libraries were built with UMI-ligation and nested PCR. An equimolar mix of two oligonucleotides covering both TRBC1 and TRBC2 was used as the beta constant-region primer. Four rounds of PCR, combining the SP2 primer with nested alpha and beta constant-region primers, were used to amplify the ligated cDNA. A single-stranded oligonucleotide bearing the SP2 primer plus a 12-nucleotide UMI was ligated onto the 3' end of the cDNA by T4 RNA ligase 1. The ligation reaction was kept at 16 degrees C for roughly 19-24 hours. PCR2 was usually performed as a SYBR Green qPCR and halted at a preset threshold so that over-amplification would not occur. Every purification after the first one was done using Agencourt AMPure XP magnetic beads. Library amounts were measured by Qubit and library quality was assessed on a TapeStation, where the main peak was expected at around 650 bp. Pooled libraries were sequenced on an Illumina MiSeq with v2 2x251 paired-end kits, typically giving about 0.95-2.2 million reads per sample. Each sample was pooled at about 4.3 nM, and roughly 4.5-7% PhiX was included to help cluster recognition. The published analysis was carried out like this. V and J genes were assigned to Demultiplexor-processed FASTQ reads by Decombinator through tag matching, with a single base-pair mismatch being allowed. By using UMIs, Collapsinator corrected both sequencing errors and the frequency errors caused by PCR heterogeneity. TCRs were translated and CDR3s were extracted from the conserved cysteine to the FGXG phenylalanine by CDR3Translator, with non-productive sequences being flagged. Gini, Shannon entropy and inverse Simpson indices were calculated on repertoires subsampled to equal numbers of UMI-defined TCRs. Clonotype abundance distributions were fitted to a power law by maximum likelihood within the linear range. When run on a single naive CD8 sample, MIGEC and the pipeline yielded similar UMI counts, similar unique TCR numbers and similar clonal distributions. One analysis removed from the naive repertoire any naive TCRs that were also present in any memory subset from the same donor. Repertoires were searched for some 7,000 CMV-associated CDR3 sequences compiled from VDJdb and a published dataset. The public sequencing data were trimmed at Q25 with fastp and processed into clonotypes with MiXCR by TCRdb, which kept only in-frame beta chains. Identical CDR3 proteins give one entry, which carries the most common genes and DNA. The V and J calls were determined by TCRdb, not by the authors. The sample contains around 140,000 distinct CDR3 sequences, approximately 20% of them found a single time. In total, the top ten clones hold approximately 0.63% of the sample.

A word on this clonotype: This clone's antigen is unknown. Per-nucleotide qualities are absent, and no much larger clonotype sits a single base away.

From the second PCR step onward, the TCR alpha chain libraries and the TCR beta chain libraries were amplified separately. Donor CMV status was determined by IFNgamma production from CD4+ T cells after overnight stimulation of fresh PBMCs with CMV viral lysate. Using Miltenyi beads, CD4 T cells were first positively selected, and CD8 T cells were then positively selected from the CD4-negative fraction. After staining for CD3, CD4, CD8, CD45RA, CD27 and a live/dead dye, cells were sorted on a BD Aria II into four subsets based on CD45RA and CD27. A few healthy volunteers provided blood, and the blood of each volunteer was split into CD4 and CD8 T cells and then into four differentiation subsets. Around 110 ml of peripheral blood was taken from each donor, and PBMC were separated by density-gradient centrifugation on Ficoll-Paque PLUS. Sorted cells were lysed in RLT buffer, after which RNA was extracted using a Qiagen RNeasy kit and stored at -80 degrees C.

V drops 0 bases and J drops 4 bases, leaving 13 bases in between. The germline V gene (reference sequence) supplies CDR1 PRHDT and CDR2 FYEKMQ. The CDR3, cysteine through phenylalanine, is 16 amino acids long. Only CDR3 DNA remains: 48 bases, in frame from the first base. Sequencing used naive CD8+ T cells from blood. Interpreted using the paper, the cell subset or site label stands for: naive T cells, CD45RA high CD27+. This chain joins TRBV13 to TRBJ1-5, with TRBD1 perhaps the D gene, on 5 matching bases. The receptor was isolated from a human donor in good health. The sequenced DNA is TGTGCCAGCAGCTTAGGCCCCACGGGACTGAATCAGCCCCAGCATTTT. Translated, it reads CASSLGPTGLNQPQHF.